The next 32 T cell receptor beta chains were all read from a single sample in a study of blood T cell repertoires in COVID-19. The data were produced by immunoSEQ multiplex PCR, yet TCRdb's version contains in-frame clones alone and is incomplete. The sample holds under 150,000 clones; around 83% are singletons and the top ten take roughly 10%. The sequenced sample was peripheral blood. The receptors originated from a man in his forties with active or convalescent COVID-19.

V and J are TRBV9 and TRBJ1-3; perhaps TRBD1 as D (6 bases). Trimming removed 0 bases from V and 0 bases from J, with 10 bases in between. This CDR3 contains 16 residues. Germline lookup yields CDR1 SGDLS and CDR2 YYNGEE. The CDR3 protein is CASSVAQGYSGNTIYF. For the CDR3, the DNA is TGTGCCAGCAGCGTAGCCCAGGGGTACTCTGGAAACACCATATATTTT.

The chain has TRBV5-4 and TRBJ1-2; a weak D match, TRBD1 (5 bases). Looked up from germline, CDR1 is SGHNT and CDR2 is YYREEE (reference sequence). Trimming removed 0 bases from V and 4 bases from J, with 10 bases in between. The CDR3 contains 14 residues. The CDR3 bases are TGTGCCAGCAGCTTGGAGGGGTCGGCCTATGGCTACACCTTC. Protein sequence: CASSLEGSAYGYTF.

The rearrangement joins TRBV21-1 to TRBJ1-6; TRBD1, as called in the table, went unchecked against the DNA. TRBV21-1 is described as a pseudogene. This CDR3 comprises 16 residues. The CDR3 DNA is TGTGCCAGCAGCACTGAGAAGGACAGGGAGGTTTCACCCCTCCACTTT. This encodes CASSTEKDREVSPLHF.

The rearrangement uses TRBV19 and TRBJ1-5, with a weak D call TRBD1 (6 bases). The V gene's germline CDR1 is LNHDA and CDR2 SQIVND (reference sequence). Trimming cost V 7 bases and J 6 bases, with 13 bases left between them. This CDR3 is built from 13 residues. The CDR3 nucleotides read TGTGCCAGTATTGGGGGGGGCGTTCAGCCCCAGCATTTT. This gives the protein CASIGGGVQPQHF.

The V and J genes are TRBV2 and TRBJ2-6; tentatively, D is TRBD1 (6 bases). Between the trimmed V and J ends, which lost 1 base and 2 bases, there was a span of 6 bases. The CDR3 consists of 15 residues. Germline V gene sequence: CDR1 SNHLY, CDR2 FYNNEI. The CDR3 spells CASSEEGAGANVLTF. The CDR3 DNA is TGTGCCAGCAGTGAAGAGGGGGCTGGGGCCAACGTCCTGACTTTC.

This chain uses TRBV9 with TRBJ1-2, with 7 bases aligning to TRBD1. Germline-derived CDR1 and CDR2 are SGDLS and YYNGEE. The CDR3 is 13 amino acids. J gave up 9 bases and V 4 bases, and 9 bases lay outside the gene matches. The chain's CDR3 is CASSPQVGGSYTF. DNA of the CDR3: TGTGCCAGCAGCCCCCAGGTAGGGGGCAGCTACACCTTC.

The J gene is TRBJ1-1, the V gene TRBV7-3, with TRBD1 matching over 7 bases. CDR1 is SGHTA, CDR2 FQGTGA, per germline. CDR3 length: 14 amino acids. After removal of 4 bases from V and 1 base from J, the junction contained 3 bases not matched to a gene. CDR3 sequence (DNA): TGTGCCAGCAGCTCTGGGACAGCGAACACTGAAGCTTTCTTT. This gives the protein CASSSGTANTEAFF.

V gene TRBV9 combines with J gene TRBJ2-1, with 8 bases matching TRBD2. With V trimmed by 0 bases and J by 7 bases, 6 bases remained unmatched. Germline lookup yields CDR1 SGDLS and CDR2 YYNGEE. The CDR3 extends over 15 amino acids. CDR3 region: CASSVAGGPVNEQFF. Here the CDR3 DNA reads TGTGCCAGCAGCGTAGCGGGGGGGCCGGTTAATGAGCAGTTCTTC.

The chain recombines TRBV30 with TRBJ2-7; 8 nucleotides align to TRBD1. With 2 bases clipped from V and 5 bases from J, the junction kept 11 bases outside the gene matches. Germline-derived CDR1 and CDR2 are GTSNPN and SVGIG (reference sequence). This CDR3 contains 15 residues. The CDR3: CAWSNYRDRSHEQYF. The DNA of the CDR3 is TGTGCCTGGAGTAATTACCGGGACAGGTCCCACGAGCAGTACTTC.

Concerning this clone itself: The junction does not match germline at one end; this may be a read error. This CDR3 is also generated by other DNA sequences in the sample. V usage is TRBV4-1 and J usage is TRBJ2-3; D is perhaps TRBD2 (6 bases). The CDR3 length is 17 residues. Per germline, CDR1 MGHRA and CDR2 YSYEKL. CDR3 residues: CASSQTYSGTSTDTQYF. In DNA, the CDR3 is TGCGCTAGCAGCCAGACATATAGCGGAACTAGCACAGATACGCAGTATTTT.

V gene TRBV11-2 combines with J gene TRBJ2-3; D is unclear. The CDR3 extends over 14 amino acids. Germline assignment: CDR1 SGHAT and CDR2 FQNNGV. Trimming stripped 3 bases from V and 2 bases from J, with 9 bases between. CDR3 in amino acids: CASSLRLHTDTQYF. Here the CDR3 DNA reads TGTGCCAGCAGCTTGCGGCTTCACACAGATACGCAGTATTTT.

The chain is built from TRBV2 and TRBJ2-6; D is possibly TRBD1 (6 bases). The germline CDR1 and CDR2 sequences are SNHLY and FYNNEI. The CDR3 has 14 residues. Trimming left V 8 bases short and J 2 bases short, with 10 bases between. The CDR3 reads CASRTGPGANVLTF. As DNA, the CDR3 is TGTGCCAGCCGAACAGGGCCTGGGGCCAACGTCCTGACTTTC.

V usage is TRBV9 and J usage is TRBJ1-1, with 7 bases matching TRBD1. The CDR3 totals 13 residues. V lost 4 bases, J lost 7 bases, and 7 bases stayed unmatched. CDR1 is SGDLS, CDR2 YYNGEE, per germline. The DNA for the CDR3 is TGTGCCAGCAGCCCTCAGGGGGAACTTGAAGCTTTCTTT. Translating gives CASSPQGELEAFF.

This chain links TRBV20-1 with TRBJ1-1, with no clear D. V lost 6 bases, J lost 8 bases, and 13 bases lay in between. CDR3 length equals 11 residues. The germline gives CDR1 DFQATT, CDR2 SNEGSKA (reference sequence). CDR3 in DNA: TGCAGTGCCCCAAGGTCGGGGGAAGCTTTCTTT. This translates into CSAPRSGEAFF.

The chain employs TRBV4-3 and TRBJ2-2; possible D gene TRBD2, 6 bases. CDR3 length: 16 residues. In germline, CDR1 is LGHNA, CDR2 YSLEER. Trimming took 4 bases from V and 0 from J, leaving 12 bases between them. The CDR3 DNA is TGCGCCAGCAGCCCGGTCGGGGGACCGAACACCGGGGAGCTGTTTTTT. Residues: CASSPVGGPNTGELFF.

The chain recombines TRBV9 with TRBJ2-3; D is perhaps TRBD2 (6 bases). Germline V CDR1 and CDR2: SGDLS, YYNGEE. The V end was cut by 0 bases, the J end by 6 bases, with 8 bases between. This CDR3 has 13 residues. In nucleotides, the CDR3 is TGTGCCAGCAGCGTAGGGGGGGAGGATACGCAGTATTTT. It specifies CASSVGGEDTQYF.

The J gene is TRBJ2-1, the V gene TRBV6-5; 7 bases agree with TRBD1. The CDR3 has 15 amino acids. CDR1 and CDR2 from the germline V gene are MNHEY and SVGAGI. V gave up 7 bases and J gave up 1 base; unmatched junction bases: 7. CDR3 nucleotide sequence: TGTGCCAGCACCACAGGGGTGAGGTCCTACAATGAGCAGTTCTTC. Translation gives CASTTGVRSYNEQFF.

The chain links TRBV10-1 to TRBJ1-3; maybe TRBD1 (5 bases). The CDR3 has 15 residues. Germline-derived CDR1 and CDR2 are WNHNN and SYGVQD (reference sequence). V dropped 10 bases and J dropped 0 bases, with 16 bases sitting between them. CDR3 protein: CATAGGGISGNTIYF. CDR3 coding DNA: TGCGCCACCGCCGGGGGGGGGATCTCTGGAAACACCATATATTTT.

This chain uses TRBV9 with TRBJ2-7; 12 bases line up with TRBD2. Per germline, CDR1 SGDLS and CDR2 YYNGEE. The CDR3 has 15 residues. V shed 4 bases and J 1 base; nucleotides not matched to a gene: 3. The CDR3 loop is CASSKGLAGSYEQYF. CDR3 in DNA: TGTGCCAGCAGCAAAGGACTAGCGGGGTCCTACGAGCAGTACTTC.

The CDR3 loop reads CASGQGYLYGYTF. The CDR3 DNA reads as TGTGCCAGCGGACAGGGCTACCTCTATGGCTACACCTTC. The chain recombines TRBV12-3 or TRBV12-4 with TRBJ1-2; TRBD1 agrees at 8 bases. The CDR3 sequence is 13 residues long. The V and J ends lost 8 bases and 4 bases, in that order; junction bases with no gene match: 6.

V usage is TRBV10-3 and J usage is TRBJ1-5; TRBD1 is a possible D gene (6 bases). Trimming cost V 6 bases and J 5 bases, with 11 bases left between them. CDR1 and CDR2 from the germline V gene are ENHRY and SYGVKD. The CDR3 consists of 13 residues. In nucleotides, the CDR3 is TGTGCCATCAGGGGGGGGGCGGATCAGCCCCAGCATTTT. Amino acids: CAIRGGADQPQHF.

The chain uses TRBV5-7 and TRBJ2-7; D unresolved. TRBV5-7 has ORF status, its function being uncertain. Trimming took 2 bases from V and 2 from J, leaving 14 bases between them. The CDR3 is 15 residues long. The DNA for the CDR3 is TGTGCCAGCAGCTTTTGTTCAGGCAGACCCTACGAGCAGTACTTC. Protein: CASSFCSGRPYEQYF.

The V and J genes are TRBV5-5 and TRBJ2-5; 8 bases align to TRBD2. V was clipped by 4 bases and J by 1 base; unmatched bases: 9. In germline, CDR1 is SGHKS, CDR2 YYEKEE (reference sequence). The CDR3 extends over 16 amino acids. The CDR3 is CASSAGLGEIQETQYF. The CDR3 DNA sequence: TGTGCCAGCAGCGCGGGACTAGGCGAAATCCAAGAGACCCAGTACTTC.

The CDR3 sequence: CASGGTWNTEAFF. The CDR3 DNA sequence: TGTGCTAGTGGGGGGACATGGAACACTGAAGCTTTCTTT. The gene calls are TRBV12-5 and TRBJ1-1, with a weak D call TRBD1 (6 bases). V shed 6 bases and J shed 1 base, with 9 bases lying between them. The germline V gene encodes CDR1 LGHNT and CDR2 FRNRAP. The CDR3 extends over 13 amino acids.

The genes are TRBV21-1 and TRBJ2-1; the listed D gene, TRBD1, was not tested against the DNA. TRBV21-1 is recorded as a pseudogene. The CDR3 runs to 15 residues. In DNA form, the CDR3 reads TGTGCCAGCTTTCCAATAAGGAAGGGGGAAAATGAGCAGTTCTTC. It translates to CASFPIRKGENEQFF.

CDR3 in amino acids: CAWINRGVSGNTIYF. CDR3 coding DNA: TGTGCCTGGATTAACCGCGGGGTTTCTGGAAACACCATATATTTT. The chain recombines TRBV30 with TRBJ1-3; no clear D gene. Per the germline V gene, CDR1 is GTSNPN and CDR2 is SVGIG (reference sequence). V was clipped by 4 bases and J by 1 base, with 14 bases between them. The length of the CDR3 is 15 residues.

The genes are TRBV19 and TRBJ1-3; D possibly corresponds to TRBD1 (6 bases). This CDR3 comprises 16 residues. CDR1 is LNHDA and CDR2 is SQIVND in the germline V gene (reference sequence). V dropped 3 bases and J dropped 0 bases, with 12 bases sitting between them. CDR3 coding DNA: TGTGCCAGTAGTATCACCGGACAGAGCTCTGGAAACACCATATATTTT. It translates to CASSITGQSSGNTIYF.

This clone was seen just once. The V gene is TRBV19, the J gene TRBJ2-1; the match to TRBD2 covers 16 bases. V shed 4 bases and J 1 base; nucleotides not matched to a gene: 10. The CDR3 is 20 amino acids. CDR1 and CDR2 from the germline V gene are LNHDA and SQIVND (reference sequence). The CDR3 here is CASSTPRGTSGGASYNEQFF. In DNA form, the CDR3 reads TGTGCCAGTAGTACCCCACGCGGGACTAGCGGGGGGGCGTCCTACAATGAGCAGTTCTTC.

J is TRBJ1-1 and V is TRBV6-5; 9 nucleotides align to TRBD1. V lost 6 bases and J lost 6; bases outside the gene matches: 8. Germline lookup yields CDR1 MNHEY and CDR2 SVGAGI. CDR3 size: 14 residues. The CDR3 reads CASRGEDRGPEAFF. In DNA, the CDR3 is TGTGCCAGCAGAGGCGAGGACAGGGGCCCTGAAGCTTTCTTT.

The genes are TRBV2 and TRBJ2-7; 8 bases align to TRBD1. CDR1 SNHLY and CDR2 FYNNEI come from the germline V gene. The V and J ends lost 4 bases and 2 bases, in that order; junction bases with no gene match: 7. This CDR3 contains 15 residues. CDR3 protein: CASSVGAGGPYEQYF. CDR3 DNA sequence: TGTGCCAGCAGTGTAGGGGCAGGGGGCCCCTACGAGCAGTACTTC.

The V and J genes are TRBV18 and TRBJ1-6, with TRBD1 matching 8 bases. Germline V gene data show CDR1 as KGHSH and CDR2 as LQKENI. Trimming took 1 base from V and 10 from J; bases not matched to a gene: 9. This CDR3 has 16 residues. CDR3 nucleotide sequence: TGTGCCAGCTCACCACTAGGGGACAGGCAAACATCACCCCTCCACTTT. Its protein is CASSPLGDRQTSPLHF.

This clone showed up just a few times. This rearrangement joins TRBV12-2 to TRBJ2-7; the table assigns TRBD2, which was not confirmed against the DNA. TRBV12-2 is a recognized pseudogene. This CDR3 has 15 residues. CDR3 amino acids: CASRSAWTSVNEQYF. DNA of the CDR3: TGTGCAAGTCGCTCAGCGTGGACTAGCGTCAACGAGCAGTACTTC.